A selection of T cell receptor beta chains follows, all from one sample in a study of cytomegalovirus exposure and HLA in healthy donors. Sequenced by immunoSEQ multiplex PCR; TCRdb stores in-frame clones only, minus some. Of roughly 120,000 clones in the sample, about 79% were seen once. The source material was PBMCs. The receptors were sampled from a woman under 30 in good health and CMV-seropositive. The CDR3 runs from the conserved cysteine through the conserved F or W. Each record gives: clone size, J gene, V gene, D gene, CDR3 protein, CDR3 DNA. A D gene is named only where the DNA matches it firmly. The size entry is marked missing in some rows and otherwise reads once, few, many or a size class.

size: -
J: TRBJ2-4
V: TRBV15
D: -
CDR3: CATSRDVRGRDIQYF
DNA: TGTGCCACCAGCAGAGACGTCAGGGGTAGGGACATTCAGTACTTC

size: -
J: TRBJ2-7
V: TRBV6-5
D: -
CDR3: CASSYSPRYEQYF
DNA: TGTGCCAGCAGTTACTCCCCTAGGTACGAGCAGTACTTC

size: few
J: TRBJ2-7
V: TRBV2
D: TRBD1
CDR3: CASSVDRAYEQYF
DNA: TGTGCCAGCAGTGTTGACAGGGCATATGAGCAGTACTTC

size: once
J: TRBJ2-7
V: TRBV7-9
D: TRBD2
CDR3: CASSLIAGADEQYF
DNA: TGTGCCAGCAGCTTAATAGCGGGAGCGGACGAGCAGTACTTC

size: -
J: TRBJ2-7
V: TRBV5-4
D: TRBD2
CDR3: CATRTSPAYEQYF
DNA: TGTGCCACCAGGACTAGCCCCGCCTACGAGCAGTACTTC

size: -
J: TRBJ1-1
V: TRBV9
D: -
CDR3: CASSVIFGSGEAFF
DNA: TGTGCCAGCAGCGTCATTTTTGGGTCGGGGGAAGCTTTCTTT

size: -
J: TRBJ1-2
V: TRBV2
D: TRBD1
CDR3: CASSTGGFYGYTF
DNA: TGTGCCAGCAGCACAGGGGGCTTCTATGGCTACACCTTC

size: -
J: TRBJ1-5
V: TRBV7-9
D: TRBD1
CDR3: CASSPGTGLSNQPQHF
DNA: TGTGCCAGCAGCCCCGGGACAGGACTTAGCAATCAGCCCCAGCATTTT

size: -
J: TRBJ2-5
V: TRBV5-1
D: -
CDR3: CASSLGGLEETQYF
DNA: TGCGCCAGCAGCTTAGGCGGCCTTGAGGAGACCCAGTACTTC

size: -
J: TRBJ2-3
V: TRBV5-1
D: -
CDR3: CASSLDIGDTDTQYF
DNA: TGCGCCAGCAGCTTGGATATCGGAGACACAGATACGCAGTATTTT

size: -
J: TRBJ2-1
V: TRBV6-5
D: TRBD2
CDR3: CASQRERYNEQFF
DNA: TGTGCCAGTCAGCGGGAGAGATACAATGAGCAGTTCTTC

size: -
J: TRBJ2-6
V: TRBV30
D: TRBD1
CDR3: CAFRSRTGLAGANVLTF
DNA: TGTGCCTTCCGATCGAGGACAGGGCTGGCGGGGGCCAACGTCCTGACTTTC

size: once
J: TRBJ1-1
V: TRBV28
D: -
CDR3: CASSLRGEGTEAFF
DNA: TGTGCCAGCAGTTTAAGAGGAGAGGGCACTGAAGCTTTCTTT

size: -
J: TRBJ2-1
V: TRBV7-3
D: TRBD1
CDR3: CASSLRQGNNEQFF
DNA: TGTGCCAGCAGCTTAAGACAGGGGAACAATGAGCAGTTCTTC

size: -
J: TRBJ1-1
V: TRBV6-5
D: -
CDR3: CASSRGHLNTEAFF
DNA: TGTGCCAGCAGTAGGGGACATTTGAACACTGAAGCTTTCTTT